This T cell receptor beta chain is drawn from a study of cytomegalovirus exposure and HLA in healthy donors. Across the whole study: The Caucasian-associated ancestry cluster contained 65% to 85% of the 398 genotyped donors.

This clone came up a few times. V gave up 0 bases and J gave up 2 bases, with 10 bases separating them. Germline lookup yields CDR1 SGDLS and CDR2 YYNGEE. This CDR3 is 15 amino acids long. PCR employed 60 Vbeta and 13 Jbeta primers. The assay was immunoSEQ multiplex PCR, and TCRdb's table has in-frame clones only and misses some. This table has some 190,000 clones, approximately 80% appearing once. The chain combines TRBV9 with TRBJ2-3; D not resolved. The sequence was obtained from a woman in her 30s in good health and CMV-seropositive. The specimen sequenced was PBMCs. The CDR3 region has the DNA TGTGCCAGCAGCGTAGATCCTAGGTCCACAGATACGCAGTATTTT. It codes for CASSVDPRSTDTQYF.